Included here is one T cell receptor beta chain sequence, with context. This record belongs to a study of blood T cell repertoires in COVID-19. This CDR3 has 12 residues. Deletions cut 8 bases from V and 4 bases from J, with 8 bases between. Germline V gene lookup returns CDR1 LGHDT and CDR2 YNNKEL (reference sequence). Assay used: immunoSEQ multiplex PCR; TCRdb lists only in-frame clones, some missing. The repertoire holds 360,000 or so clones, with just under 90% as singletons. This clonotype was obtained from a woman aged 25 to 39 who had recovered from COVID-19. The chain links TRBV3-1 (or the pseudogene TRBV3-2) to TRBJ2-2, with D unclear. Sequencing was performed on PBMCs or T cells enriched from blood (not recorded which). The CDR3 here is CASEPGTGELFF. The CDR3 nucleotides read TGTGCCAGCGAACCGGGCACCGGGGAGCTGTTTTTT.